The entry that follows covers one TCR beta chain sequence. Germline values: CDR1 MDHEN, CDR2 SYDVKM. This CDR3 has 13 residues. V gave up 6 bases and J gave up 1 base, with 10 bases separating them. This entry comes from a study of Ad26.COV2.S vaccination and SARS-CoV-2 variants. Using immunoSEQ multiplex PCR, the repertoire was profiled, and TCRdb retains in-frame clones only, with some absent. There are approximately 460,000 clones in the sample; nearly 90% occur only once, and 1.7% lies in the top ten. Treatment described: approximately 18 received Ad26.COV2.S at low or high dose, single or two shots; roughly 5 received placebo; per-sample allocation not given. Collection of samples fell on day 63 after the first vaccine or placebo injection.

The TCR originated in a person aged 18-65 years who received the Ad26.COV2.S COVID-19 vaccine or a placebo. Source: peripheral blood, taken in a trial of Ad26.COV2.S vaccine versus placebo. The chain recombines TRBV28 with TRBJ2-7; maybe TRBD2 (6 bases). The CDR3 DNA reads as TGTGCCAGCAGCCAAGGGAGGTCCTACGAGCAGTACTTC. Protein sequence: CASSQGRSYEQYF.